One and the same sample provided the 3 T cell receptor beta chains below, sequenced in a study of shared clonotypes between healthy human individuals. Clones were read by immunoSEQ multiplex PCR, and TCRdb kept only the in-frame ones, dropping some. This sample has some 2.1 million clones; 90% to 95% occur once, and the top ten carry more than 0.1%. Sequencing was done on a sample of naive CD4+ T cells sorted from blood. Subset here: CD45RA+ positively selected. The receptors here all came from a man aged 18 to 29 in good health.

The CDR3 protein is CASSLDWGSYEQYF. The CDR3 DNA sequence: TGCGCCAGCAGCTTGGATTGGGGCTCCTACGAGCAGTACTTC. V and J are TRBV5-1 and TRBJ2-7; D remains unclear. V was pared by 0 bases and J by 0 bases, with 7 bases between. This CDR3 region has 14 residues. Germline-derived CDR1 and CDR2 are SGHRS and YFSETQ.

The chain recombines TRBV18 with TRBJ2-7; perhaps TRBD2 as D (5 bases). The CDR3 covers 15 residues. CDR1 KGHSH and CDR2 LQKENI come from the germline V gene. Trimming cost V 6 bases and J 1 base, with 16 bases left between them. As DNA, the CDR3 is TGTGCCAGCTCTGCCCTAGGGCGGGTGTCCTACGAGCAGTACTTC. It specifies CASSALGRVSYEQYF.

The J gene is TRBJ2-2, the V gene TRBV11-2; D not resolved. This CDR3 has 13 amino acids. Germline V CDR1 and CDR2: SGHAT, FQNNGV. The germline V and J ends were trimmed by 3 bases and 4 bases, with 6 bases remaining between them. The CDR3 coding sequence is TGTGCCAGCAGCTTGTCTAGCACCGGGGAGCTGTTTTTT. As protein: CASSLSSTGELFF.